This T cell receptor (beta chain) was captured by sequencing in a study of T cell responses to AZD1222 COVID-19 vaccine. Study observations and caveats: Reportedly, nearly half of unique spike TCRs recognized epitopes outside B.1.351/B.1.1.7 mutations. Recipients of two AZD1222 doses showed rising Spike-specific TCR breadth and depth. Repertoire sampling was restricted to post-peak T cell response timepoints. The sample set comprised mostly white British donors with more females, and clonal diversity was possibly underestimated.

Germline V gene data show CDR1 as LGHNA and CDR2 as YNFKEQ. This CDR3 is built from 14 residues. The trim removed 3 bases at V and 8 bases at J, leaving 6 bases unmatched. The data were produced by immunoSEQ multiplex PCR, yet TCRdb's version contains in-frame clones alone and is incomplete. This sample carries approximately 84,000 clones, 70% to 90% of them seen once, and the ten largest clones take under 11%. Remarks on this clone: Its specificity is not known.

This clonotype originated in an adult who received the AZD1222 COVID-19 vaccine. The input for sequencing was peripheral blood, taken 28 days after the second AZD1222 dose. The chain combines TRBV4-2 with TRBJ1-4; 7 positions match TRBD1. CDR3 protein: CASSHDRVYEKLFF. In DNA form, the CDR3 reads TGTGCCAGCAGCCATGACAGGGTCTACGAAAAACTGTTTTTT.